The present T cell receptor beta chain was sequenced within a study of blood T cell repertoires in COVID-19. Authors' processing steps: The authors estimated nucleated cell counts from reference gene primer amplification. Clones were read by immunoSEQ multiplex PCR, and TCRdb kept only the in-frame ones, dropping some. V and J calls and clone size are given by that table; D and trimming were obtained from the DNA. The data hold 100,000 to 120,000 clones, with about 85% observed a single time. Trimming cost V 6 bases and J 4 bases, with 15 bases left between them. Germline loops: CDR1 LGHNA, CDR2 YNFKEQ. This CDR3 spans 14 amino acids.

Sample: peripheral blood. The gene calls are TRBV4-2 and TRBJ1-1; D is unclear. The receptor comes from a human donor in a cohort sampled during active COVID-19. CDR3 sequence: CASSLNLRGTEAFF. The CDR3 coding sequence is TGTGCCAGCAGTCTGAACCTAAGAGGCACTGAAGCTTTCTTT.